Listed below are T cell receptor beta chains from one sample, sequenced in a study of blood T cell repertoires in COVID-19. Repertoires were generated with immunoSEQ multiplex PCR, while TCRdb's copy carries only in-frame clones and drops some. The sample holds more than 200,000 clones, approximately 90% seen once. The specimen was PBMCs or T cells enriched from blood (not recorded which). These receptors all come from a man between 25 and 39 years old who had recovered from COVID-19. Both conserved end residues are trimmed from each CDR3. Each record gives: V gene, J gene, D gene, CDR3 length, CDR3 protein. A D gene is named only where the DNA matches it firmly.

>TRBV5-1|TRBJ2-1|TRBD2|14
ASSLGVLANYNEQF
>TRBV11-2|TRBJ1-1|TRBD1|13
ASSRPGTGRLAAF
>TRBV10-3|TRBJ2-1|-|12
AISEKDGYNEQF
>TRBV2|TRBJ2-7|TRBD2|13
ATRTSGRSIYEQY
>TRBV11-2|TRBJ1-2|-|12
ASRGTGGLYGYT
>TRBV3-1/TRBV3-2|TRBJ2-3|TRBD2|16
ASSREKSGTRGTDTQY
>TRBV9|TRBJ2-3|-|10
ASRGAGDTQY
>TRBV7-3|TRBJ2-1|TRBD2|13
ASSLSGGAYHEQF
>TRBV25-1|TRBJ2-7|TRBD1|13
ASSELGQGVYEQY
>TRBV18|TRBJ1-1|-|10
ASSPRSHEAF
>TRBV5-1|TRBJ2-5|TRBD2|13
ASSLGGGAGETQY
>TRBV5-1|TRBJ1-4|-|13
ASSSEEATNEKLF
>TRBV5-1|TRBJ1-2|-|11
ASSLRANYGYT
>TRBV7-8|TRBJ2-4|TRBD2|11
ASSSGGGDIQY
>TRBV5-1|TRBJ2-2|-|13
ASSWGLLNTGELF
>TRBV30|TRBJ2-1|-|11
AWSVEHRGEQF
>TRBV25-1|TRBJ2-3|TRBD2|15
ASSESGGGRGTDTQY
>TRBV24-1|TRBJ1-2|TRBD1|12
ATSDQQGNYGYT
>TRBV6-1|TRBJ2-1|TRBD2|13
ASSEPSGIDNEQF
>TRBV7-9|TRBJ2-3|-|13
ASSPSGAFPDTQY
>TRBV7-8|TRBJ1-5|-|11
ASSSIRDKPQH
>TRBV7-9|TRBJ2-2|TRBD1|14
ASSSRDRGDTGELF
>TRBV7-8|TRBJ2-1|TRBD2|14
ASSFLAGIRYNEQF
>TRBV4-3|TRBJ2-1|-|14
ASSQRRGASYNEQF
>TRBV2|TRBJ2-1|TRBD1|13
ASSTGTGGPDEQF
>TRBV7-2|TRBJ2-5|TRBD2|15
ASSLSGGVWGQETQY
>TRBV27|TRBJ1-2|-|11
ASSLRLGYGYT
>TRBV3-1/TRBV3-2|TRBJ1-1|-|14
ASSQVRGTVNTEAF
>TRBV19|TRBJ1-2|TRBD1|15
ASSPHRGRWVNYGYT
>TRBV18|TRBJ1-3|TRBD1|15
ASSSLTGSGSGNTIY
>TRBV7-9|TRBJ2-1|-|10
ASSLARNEQF
>TRBV13|TRBJ1-2|-|12
ASRKWGANYGYT
>TRBV5-4|TRBJ2-6|TRBD1|14
ASSPGTGSGANVLT
>TRBV27|TRBJ1-5|-|11
ASRIASGQPQH
>TRBV30|TRBJ1-6|-|9
ALRVNSPLH
>TRBV21-1|TRBJ1-1|-|12
ASPTRGLYTEAF
>TRBV27|TRBJ1-5|-|14
ASSHSNPAGGQPQH
>TRBV2|TRBJ1-1|TRBD1|13
ASSDPRQGVTEAF
>TRBV7-9|TRBJ1-3|-|15
ASTLDPGRPSGNTIY
>TRBV4-2|TRBJ2-7|-|15
ASSQELFTGDSYEQY
>TRBV30|TRBJ2-1|-|12
AWDQHGGAGEQF
>TRBV6-2/TRBV6-3|TRBJ1-2|TRBD1|12
ASSYGTGNYGYT
>TRBV7-9|TRBJ1-3|-|9
ASSPGNTIY
>TRBV2|TRBJ1-2|-|17
ASSVLAPYYASYGYGYT
>TRBV28|TRBJ1-5|-|11
ASQDRRSWPQH
>TRBV25-1|TRBJ1-3|TRBD1|13
ASSGTGGSGNTIY
>TRBV4-3|TRBJ2-7|-|13
ASSQEPTGSSEQY
>TRBV9|TRBJ1-5|-|11
ASSVSPEGPQH
>TRBV27|TRBJ1-5|-|11
ASSSADSQPQH
>TRBV6-5|TRBJ2-2|TRBD2|13
ASSLGLAGTGELF
>TRBV15|TRBJ2-7|TRBD2|12
ATSRGLADYEQY
>TRBV5-6|TRBJ2-7|TRBD1|13
ASSTQGPLSYEQY